Presented here are 21 T cell receptor beta chains from one specimen sequenced in a study of shared clonotypes between healthy human individuals. Profiled with immunoSEQ multiplex PCR; TCRdb holds only in-frame clones, not every one. In the table there are 170,000 or so clones, approximately 70% of which are singletons. Input material: memory CD4+ T cells sorted from blood. Subset meaning: CD45RA-negative fraction. These receptors all stem from a man aged 25 to 45 in good health.

The chain employs TRBV18 and TRBJ2-7; D may be TRBD1 (8 bases). V was clipped by 2 bases and J by 2 bases, with 13 bases between them. This CDR3 has 15 amino acids. The V gene's germline CDR1 is KGHSH and CDR2 LQKENI. The DNA of the CDR3 is TGTGCCAGCTCACCAGGACAGGGAGGGACCTACGAGCAGTACTTC. It codes for CASSPGQGGTYEQYF.

The rearrangement links TRBV6-5 to TRBJ2-7; D not certain. CDR1 is MNHEY, CDR2 SVGAGI, per germline. V was clipped by 6 bases and J by 0 bases, with 12 bases between them. CDR3 length: 14 residues. The CDR3 DNA is TGTGCCAGCAGCCAAACTCCCTCCTCCTACGAGCAGTACTTC. Amino acids: CASSQTPSSYEQYF.

This clone was detected once. One base away lies a much larger clone, so this may be a sequencing read error. V is TRBV4-2 and J is TRBJ2-5; D may correspond to TRBD1 or TRBD2 (5 bases each). Trimming took 1 base from V and 5 from J, leaving 5 bases between them. From germline, CDR1 is LGHNA and CDR2 YNFKEQ. This CDR3 comprises 12 residues. The DNA of the CDR3 is TGTGCCAGCAGCCAAGGGGGGGAGACCCAGTACTTC. Translated, it gives CASSQGGETQYF.

This chain connects TRBV29-1 to TRBJ2-3, with D perhaps TRBD1 (5 bases). CDR1 SQVTM and CDR2 ANQGSEA come from the germline V gene. Between the trimmed V and J ends, which lost 5 bases and 6 bases, there was a span of 12 bases. The CDR3 consists of 12 residues. Here the CDR3 DNA reads TGCAGCGTTAGAAGTAGGGGCGATACGCAGTATTTT. It specifies CSVRSRGDTQYF.

The chain recombines TRBV7-2 with TRBJ2-2; 7 positions match TRBD2. The CDR3 loop spans 15 amino acids. Germline lookup yields CDR1 SGHTA and CDR2 FQGNSA. With 3 bases clipped from V and 3 bases from J, the junction kept 4 bases outside the gene matches. CDR3 nucleotide sequence: TGTGCCAGCAGCTTCCGGACTAGTTACACCGGGGAGCTGTTTTTT. Its protein product is CASSFRTSYTGELFF.

V usage is TRBV2 and J usage is TRBJ1-5, with 9 bases identical to TRBD1. Looked up from germline, CDR1 is SNHLY and CDR2 is FYNNEI. This CDR3 is 19 amino acids long. V trimming: 6 bases; J trimming: 3 bases; junction bases outside the gene matches: 18. The CDR3, as DNA: TGTGCCAGCAGCTATAACGATCCCGGGACAGGGAATGACAATCAGCCCCAGCATTTT. Translating gives CASSYNDPGTGNDNQPQHF.

The V call is TRBV10-3, the J call TRBJ1-5, with 7 bases matching TRBD1. V dropped 5 bases and J dropped 4; count of bases not matched to a gene: 2. CDR1 is ENHRY and CDR2 is SYGVKD in the germline V gene. CDR3 size: 13 residues. CDR3 region: CAISRDSNQPQHF. The CDR3 DNA reads TGTGCCATCAGTAGGGACAGTAATCAGCCCCAGCATTTT.

This sequence joins TRBV13 and TRBJ2-1, with D unresolved. V was clipped by 6 bases and J by 10 bases, with 19 bases between them. CDR1 and CDR2 from the germline V gene are PRHDT and FYEKMQ (reference sequence). CDR3 length: 14 amino acids. The DNA for the CDR3 is TGTGCCAGCAGTACAAATCCGAGAGTCCACGAGCAGTTCTTC. It is translated as CASSTNPRVHEQFF. Full variable domain (outside the CDR3, taken from reference TRBV13 and TRBJ2-1): AAGVIQSPRHLIKEKRETATLKCYPIPRHDTVYWYQQGPGQDPQFLISFYEKMQSDKGSIPDRFSAQQFSDYHSELNMSSLELGDSALYFCASSTNPRVHEQFFGPGTRLTVL.

J is TRBJ2-7 and V is TRBV9; 10 positions match TRBD1. V shed 4 bases, J shed 3 bases, and the junction held 4 bases outside the gene matches. The CDR3 is 14 residues long. Germline assignment: CDR1 SGDLS and CDR2 YYNGEE. In DNA, the CDR3 is TGTGCCAGCAGCTTCGGACAGGGGGACTACGAGCAGTACTTC. Protein product: CASSFGQGDYEQYF.

The rearrangement uses TRBV10-3 and TRBJ2-7, with D possibly matching TRBD2 (7 bases). Trimming stripped 7 bases from V and 6 bases from J, with 22 bases between. This CDR3 has 15 residues. The germline gives CDR1 ENHRY, CDR2 SYGVKD. The CDR3 is CAINKQGGGGGEQYF. CDR3 coding DNA: TGTGCCATCAATAAACAGGGCGGGGGAGGTGGCGAGCAGTACTTC.

The V and J genes are TRBV29-1 and TRBJ2-1, with D perhaps TRBD1 (6 bases). CDR1 and CDR2 from the germline V gene are SQVTM and ANQGSEA. The ends were cut back, 7 bases at V and 6 bases at J, with 10 bases in the middle. The CDR3 covers 11 residues. The CDR3 here is CSGGRINEQFF. As DNA, the CDR3 is TGCAGCGGGGGGCGCATCAATGAGCAGTTCTTC.

This clone showed up just a few times. The rearrangement uses TRBV11-3 and TRBJ2-1; 12 bases align to TRBD2. CDR1 SGHNT and CDR2 YENEEA come from the germline V gene. The junction had 3 bases not matched to a gene; V was cut back by 8 bases and J by 4 bases. The CDR3 extends over 14 amino acids. CDR3: CASGTSGRYNEQFF. The CDR3 DNA follows: TGTGCCAGCGGAACTAGCGGGAGGTACAATGAGCAGTTCTTC.

CDR3 coding DNA: TGTGCCAGCAGCTTACTCGGGCTAGCGGCCAAGGATGAGCAGTTCTTC. Its protein is CASSLLGLAAKDEQFF. V is TRBV13 and J is TRBJ2-1; TRBD2 matches 7 bases. The V gene end was trimmed by 2 bases and the J gene end by 8 bases; junction bases not matched to a gene: 12. This CDR3 contains 16 residues. Germline V CDR1 and CDR2: PRHDT, FYEKMQ (reference sequence).

The rearrangement joins TRBV6-4 to TRBJ2-3, with D perhaps matching TRBD2 (6 bases). This CDR3 spans 13 amino acids. Per the germline V gene, CDR1 is MRHNA and CDR2 is SNTAGT. Trimming pared 4 bases from V and 8 bases from J, leaving 13 bases between. DNA for the CDR3: TGTGCCAGCAGTGTTGAGGGCGGGGTTACGCAGTATTTT. Translating it yields CASSVEGGVTQYF.

The chain links TRBV7-8 to TRBJ1-3; 9 bases align to TRBD1. Germline lookup yields CDR1 SGHVS and CDR2 FQNEAQ. V dropped 5 bases and J dropped 2; count of bases not matched to a gene: 4. This CDR3 is 15 amino acids long. The CDR3 nucleotides are TGTGCCAGCAGCGCACAGGGGGCGGCTGGAAACACCATATATTTT. It is translated as CASSAQGAAGNTIYF.

The chain combines TRBV7-2 with TRBJ1-4; D ambiguous. CDR3 length: 13 residues. The germline CDR1 and CDR2 sequences are SGHTA and FQGNSA. Trimming took 2 bases from V and 5 from J, leaving 6 bases between them. The chain's CDR3 is CASSLSGNEKLFF. The CDR3 nucleotides are TGTGCCAGCAGCTTATCTGGGAATGAAAAACTGTTTTTT.

The chain uses TRBV5-1 and TRBJ2-5; the D gene is possibly TRBD2 (6 bases). The germline gives CDR1 SGHRS, CDR2 YFSETQ. This CDR3 has 17 amino acids. Trimming removed 0 bases from V and 2 bases from J, with 17 bases in between. The CDR3 sequence is CASSLASGVGPQETQYF. CDR3 coding DNA: TGCGCCAGCAGCTTGGCCTCGGGAGTGGGCCCACAAGAGACCCAGTACTTC.

Remarks on this clone: This may be a read error, as it is one base from a much larger clone. The chain employs TRBV4-2 and TRBJ2-3, with a tentative D call TRBD2 (5 bases). CDR1 and CDR2 (germline): LGHNA, YNFKEQ. CDR3 size: 16 residues. The CDR3 loop is CASSQERLAVTDTLYF. CDR3 in DNA: TGTGCCAGCAGCCAAGAGAGGCTAGCCGTCACAGATACGCTGTATTTT.

This chain uses TRBV6-5 with TRBJ2-3, with TRBD1 matching over 10 bases. Trimming took 6 bases from V and 0 from J; bases not matched to a gene: 3. Germline assignment: CDR1 MNHEY and CDR2 SVGAGI. The CDR3 runs to 15 residues. The CDR3: CASSGTGVSTDTQYF. CDR3 DNA sequence: TGTGCCAGCAGCGGGACAGGGGTTAGCACAGATACGCAGTATTTT.

The rearrangement links TRBV5-1 to TRBJ2-1, with D unresolved. The V gene's germline CDR1 is SGHRS and CDR2 YFSETQ. V was clipped by 1 base and J by 0 bases, with 5 bases between them. This CDR3 is built from 14 residues. CDR3 loop: CASSLMSSYNEQFF. The CDR3 DNA is TGCGCCAGCAGCTTGATGAGCTCCTACAATGAGCAGTTCTTC.

This clone was seen ten or more times. The V and J genes are TRBV11-3 and TRBJ2-2; D may be TRBD1 (6 bases). The germline V gene has CDR1 SGHNT and CDR2 YENEEA. The CDR3 consists of 13 residues. V was shortened by 4 bases and J by 6 bases, with 9 bases between the two germline ends. For the CDR3, the DNA is TGTGCCAGCAGCTACAGGGATCCCGGGGAGCTGTTTTTT. This sequence encodes CASSYRDPGELFF.